This is a list of T cell receptor beta chains from one sample in a study of OX40 agonist ivuxolimab in advanced cancers. Assay: immunoSEQ multiplex PCR; the TCRdb copy retains only in-frame clones and omits some. Among 40,000 to 60,000 clones listed, roughly 85% were seen once. Sequencing was performed on CD4+ or CD8+ T cells sorted from blood, taken in a trial of the OX40 agonist ivuxolimab. Source of these receptors: an adult with an advanced solid tumor such as melanoma, head and neck, liver or kidney cancer. CDR3s include the opening cysteine and the closing phenylalanine or tryptophan. Each record gives: V gene, D gene, J gene, clone size, CDR3 protein, CDR3 DNA. The D gene is left open where the match is weak. Clone size appears in some rows only: once, few, many, or a class for an expanded clone.

V: TRBV6-5
D: -
J: TRBJ1-1
size: once
CDR3: CASSVTGRNTEAFF
DNA: TGTGCCAGCAGTGTTACAGGGCGGAACACTGAAGCTTTCTTT

V: TRBV7-9
D: TRBD1
J: TRBJ1-4
size: -
CDR3: CASSLAGRGPSTNEKLFF
DNA: TGTGCCAGCAGCTTAGCGGGCAGGGGGCCTTCAACTAATGAAAAACTGTTTTTT

V: TRBV15
D: -
J: TRBJ1-3
size: -
CDR3: CATSRDRVGDTIYF
DNA: TGTGCCACCAGCAGAGACCGTGTGGGAGACACCATATATTTT

V: TRBV5-1
D: -
J: TRBJ1-2
size: -
CDR3: CASSPLGGGGYTF
DNA: TGCGCCAGCAGCCCCCTAGGGGGTGGAGGCTACACCTTC

V: TRBV19
D: -
J: TRBJ2-2
size: -
CDR3: CASTHRMAGSGGELFF
DNA: TGTGCCAGTACCCATAGAATGGCAGGGTCGGGCGGGGAGCTGTTTTTT

V: TRBV19
D: -
J: TRBJ1-2
size: -
CDR3: CASSPDTTYGYTF
DNA: TGTGCCAGTAGTCCGGACACGACCTATGGCTACACCTTC

V: TRBV4-3
D: -
J: TRBJ1-1
size: -
CDR3: CASSLRVGTEAFF
DNA: TGCGCCAGCAGCCTAAGGGTTGGGACCGAAGCTTTCTTT

V: TRBV6-1
D: -
J: TRBJ1-6
size: -
CDR3: CASNIRGSPLHF
DNA: TGTGCCAGCAACATCAGGGGTTCACCCCTCCACTTT

V: TRBV7-2
D: -
J: TRBJ1-5
size: -
CDR3: CASSLKINQPQHF
DNA: TGTGCCAGCAGCTTAAAAATTAATCAGCCCCAGCATTTT

V: TRBV5-1
D: -
J: TRBJ1-6
size: -
CDR3: CASSFGTGREDSPLHF
DNA: TGCGCCAGCAGCTTTGGAACAGGGAGGGAGGATTCACCCCTCCACTTT

V: TRBV4-1
D: -
J: TRBJ1-5
size: -
CDR3: CASSYDRNSNQPQHF
DNA: TGCGCCAGCAGCTACGACAGGAATAGCAATCAGCCCCAGCATTTT

V: TRBV13
D: -
J: TRBJ1-1
size: few
CDR3: CASSRTDRAEAFF
DNA: TGTGCCAGCAGCCGGACAGACAGAGCTGAAGCTTTCTTT

V: TRBV29-1
D: -
J: TRBJ1-3
size: few
CDR3: CSVEVGPPGIYF
DNA: TGCAGCGTTGAAGTCGGACCGCCTGGCATATATTTT

V: TRBV6-1
D: -
J: TRBJ1-5
size: -
CDR3: CASTLTDQPQHF
DNA: TGTGCCAGCACATTGACCGACCAGCCCCAGCATTTT

V: TRBV29-1
D: TRBD2
J: TRBJ2-3
size: few
CDR3: CSVEDLLAGVPDTQYF
DNA: TGCAGCGTTGAAGATTTACTAGCGGGAGTTCCAGATACGCAGTATTTT

V: TRBV4-2
D: -
J: TRBJ2-7
size: -
CDR3: CASSQVGFSYEQYF
DNA: TGTGCCAGCAGCCAAGTAGGCTTCTCCTACGAGCAGTACTTC

V: TRBV5-6
D: TRBD1
J: TRBJ2-7
size: -
CDR3: CASSLLADRGLDKQYF
DNA: TGTGCCAGCAGCTTGCTCGCGGACAGGGGGCTGGACAAGCAGTACTTC

V: TRBV28
D: -
J: TRBJ2-7
size: -
CDR3: CATGRGQNYEQYF
DNA: TGTGCCACCGGGCGGGGACAGAACTACGAGCAGTACTTC

V: TRBV5-5
D: -
J: TRBJ1-4
size: -
CDR3: CASSLGGTGSDEKLFF
DNA: TGTGCCAGCAGCCTGGGGGGTACAGGGAGCGATGAAAAACTGTTTTTT

V: TRBV7-2
D: -
J: TRBJ2-7
size: -
CDR3: CASSLVTAGSYEQYF
DNA: TGTGCCAGCAGCTTAGTTACTGCGGGATCCTACGAGCAGTACTTC

V: TRBV28
D: -
J: TRBJ2-4
size: -
CDR3: CASGRGGAGNIQYF
DNA: TGTGCCAGCGGTCGTGGGGGGGCCGGAAACATTCAGTACTTC

V: TRBV6-5
D: -
J: TRBJ2-1
size: -
CDR3: CASSYSPGTYNEQFF
DNA: TGTGCCAGCAGTTACTCACCGGGAACCTACAATGAGCAGTTCTTC

V: TRBV6-6
D: -
J: TRBJ1-3
size: -
CDR3: CASSYVPGNTIYF
DNA: TGTGCCAGCAGTTACGTCCCGGGAAACACCATATATTTT

V: TRBV2
D: -
J: TRBJ1-5
size: -
CDR3: CASRPPGVYQPQHF
DNA: TGTGCCAGCAGGCCCCCAGGGGTTTATCAGCCCCAGCATTTT

V: TRBV5-1
D: TRBD2
J: TRBJ2-1
size: -
CDR3: CASSFQGLAGVNSRAQFF
DNA: TGCGCCAGCAGCTTTCAGGGACTAGCGGGAGTCAATTCGAGGGCGCAGTTCTTC

V: TRBV30
D: TRBD2
J: TRBJ2-7
size: -
CDR3: CAWSPLAGALVEQYF
DNA: TGTGCCTGGAGTCCTCTAGCGGGGGCCCTCGTCGAGCAGTACTTC

V: TRBV7-2
D: TRBD2
J: TRBJ2-3
size: -
CDR3: CASSLEAGGPTDTQYF
DNA: TGTGCCAGCAGCTTAGAGGCGGGGGGGCCCACAGATACGCAGTATTTT

V: TRBV28
D: -
J: TRBJ1-6
size: -
CDR3: CASMDPNSPLHF
DNA: TGTGCCAGCATGGATCCTAATTCACCCCTCCACTTT

V: TRBV30
D: TRBD1
J: TRBJ2-7
size: -
CDR3: CAWSVGTGIYEQYF
DNA: TGTGCCTGGAGTGTCGGGACAGGGATCTACGAGCAGTACTTC

V: TRBV2
D: -
J: TRBJ2-1
size: once
CDR3: CASSDQGSAYNEQFF
DNA: TGTGCCAGCAGTGATCAAGGAAGCGCATACAATGAGCAGTTCTTC

V: TRBV11-2
D: -
J: TRBJ2-5
size: -
CDR3: CASSLEQLQETQYF
DNA: TGTGCCAGCAGCTTAGAACAGCTTCAAGAGACCCAGTACTTC

V: TRBV30
D: -
J: TRBJ1-3
size: -
CDR3: CAWSTGKLSSGNTIYF
DNA: TGTGCCTGGAGTACAGGGAAACTAAGCTCTGGAAACACCATATATTTT

V: TRBV6-1
D: -
J: TRBJ2-5
size: -
CDR3: CASSADTSRYETQYF
DNA: TGTGCCAGCAGCGCCGACACGTCCCGGTACGAGACCCAGTACTTC

V: TRBV7-9
D: -
J: TRBJ2-5
size: -
CDR3: CASSLVGGVQETQYF
DNA: TGTGCCAGCAGCTTAGTAGGGGGAGTGCAAGAGACCCAGTACTTC

V: TRBV15
D: TRBD2
J: TRBJ2-2
size: -
CDR3: CATSRDPQRRGGQNTGELFF
DNA: TGTGCCACCAGCAGAGACCCTCAACGGCGGGGGGGCCAGAACACCGGGGAGCTGTTTTTT

V: TRBV7-2
D: -
J: TRBJ1-4
size: -
CDR3: CASSSQQGLKEKLFF
DNA: TGTGCCAGCAGCTCCCAACAGGGTCTTAAGGAAAAACTGTTTTTT

V: TRBV18
D: -
J: TRBJ2-5
size: few
CDR3: CASSPDATQETQYF
DNA: TGTGCCAGCTCACCAGACGCTACCCAAGAGACCCAGTACTTC

V: TRBV7-3
D: -
J: TRBJ1-1
size: -
CDR3: CASGANMNTEAFF
DNA: TGTGCCAGTGGGGCGAATATGAACACTGAAGCTTTCTTT

V: TRBV7-9
D: -
J: TRBJ2-1
size: -
CDR3: CASSLGLTQAVGDEQFF
DNA: TGTGCCAGCAGCTTAGGTCTTACGCAAGCAGTCGGTGATGAGCAGTTCTTC

V: TRBV27
D: -
J: TRBJ1-4
size: -
CDR3: CASSFGPIEKLFF
DNA: TGTGCCAGCAGTTTCGGACCGATAGAAAAACTGTTTTTT